The TCR beta chain described here comes from a study of human T cells and chemical hapten exposure. Across the study: Reading of the patch tests, which applied 0.01% DPC to the upper back, occurred at 6 days. Patients were mainly female, each with alopecia areata, totalis or universalis. General study points: Donors, who had alopecia, may show an immune response that differs from healthy people's.

After removal of 5 bases from V and 5 bases from J, the junction contained 5 bases not matched to a gene. This CDR3 has 14 amino acids. CDR1 DFQATT and CDR2 SNEGSKA come from the germline V gene (reference sequence). Regarding time point: pre-sensitization, week 0. Treatment given: therapeutic diphenylcyclopropenone sensitization with weekly scalp DPC. A remark on this clonotype: Its antigen remains unidentified.

Each CDR3 protein gets one entry after TCRdb re-called the RACE reads with MiXCR. The table has around 56,000 distinct CDR3 sequences, more than 8% seen once; the top ten hold 8% to 10%. This specimen consisted of whole blood, obtained in connection with sensitization to the hapten diphenylcyclopropenone (DPC). This sequence originates from a man aged 35-49 years with alopecia areata. Some clones in this sample may be carry-over from other donors' samples. The chain uses TRBV20-1 and TRBJ2-2, with 10 bases matching TRBD1. CDR3 amino acids: CSALDRGRTGELFF. The CDR3 region has the DNA TGCAGTGCTCTTGACAGGGGGCGAACCGGGGAGCTGTTTTTT.